This entry features one T cell receptor beta chain sequence. The data were obtained in a study of technical replicates of blood from a few donors. Germline V lookup: CDR1 ENHRY, CDR2 SYGVKD. Trimming cost V 4 bases and J 4 bases; bases outside gene matches: 5. The CDR3 is 15 residues long. Assay: immunoSEQ multiplex PCR; the TCRdb copy retains only in-frame clones and omits some. Among 13,000 to 15,000 clones listed, 84% were seen once. This sequence originates from a human donor in good health. This chain uses TRBV10-3 with TRBJ2-3, with 10 bases fitting TRBD1. The sequenced sample was PBMCs. The CDR3 DNA follows: TGTGCCATCAGTGTGACAGGGGGCGCGGCAGATACGCAGTATTTT. Its translation: CAISVTGGAADTQYF.